This T cell receptor (beta chain) was sequenced for a study of OX40 agonist ivuxolimab in advanced cancers. Notes on the research overall: Ivuxolimab was an agonistic, fully human IgG2 monoclonal antibody directed against OX40 (CD134), a costimulatory receptor. The paper describes the monotherapy dose-escalation part (N of about 50 patients) of the phase I trial of ivuxolimab. A male proportion of roughly 80% and a mean age of roughly 58 years, ranging from roughly 23 to 90, were recorded for the dose-escalation cohort. The point of sequencing TCRbeta in the periphery was to test whether ivuxolimab changed TCR sequence diversity and drove clonal T-cell expansion. Among the 52 dose-escalation patients, some 20 had hepatocellular carcinoma, 15 melanoma, 9 renal cell carcinoma and 9 head and neck cancer. Intravenous ivuxolimab was administered to patients every 2 weeks at six dose levels: 0.01, 0.1, 0.3, 1.5, 3 and 10 mg/kg. Partial responses occurred in three dose-escalation patients: two with cutaneous melanoma and one with hepatocellular carcinoma. Prior anti-PD-1, anti-PD-L1 or anti-CTLA-4 therapy was permitted, and approximately 41% of dose-escalation patients had received checkpoint inhibitors. Beyond this particular receptor, the publication reports: In the 0.1-3.0 mg/kg groups, partial responders had among the lowest normalized peripheral clonal expansion, particularly in CD8+ T cells. Antigen specificity was not determined for the clonally expanded peripheral T cells. At doses of 0.1 to 3.0 mg/kg, clonal expansion of both CD4+ and CD8+ T cells in blood was seen between baseline and week 6. Low levels of normalized T-cell clonal expansion were also seen in some patients who did not respond. After ivuxolimab, more expanded clones were found on average in CD8+ T cells than in CD4+ T cells.

Genomic DNA was isolated from the sorted cells so that the TCRbeta CDR3 region could be sequenced. The immunoSEQ Assay was used for sequencing of TCRbeta CDR3 regions. TCRdb took this table from immuneACCESS and kept in-frame rearrangements with V and J called. Such tables lack part of the clones; where checked against another copy, unresolved V genes explain under half of the gap, and the rest is unexplained. The sample contains about 62,000 clones, 70% to 80% of them found a single time. The ten largest clones take up approximately 11% of the sample. Deletion took 2 bases off V and 6 bases off J, with a span of 12 bases between the germline ends. The CDR3 starts with the cysteine, ends with the phenylalanine, and has 14 residues. Of the read, only the CDR3 DNA is kept; its 42 bases are in frame from base 1. The germline V gene provides CDR1 KGHSH and CDR2 LQKENI. The trial excluded patients who had a history of autoimmune disease or who were on systemic immunosuppression. In every dose cohort, peripheral blood was drawn for TCR sequencing at baseline, cycle 4 day 1, and cycle 7 day 1. Samples came from an open-label, multicenter, first-in-human phase I dose-escalation trial of ivuxolimab. Adults with locally advanced or metastatic melanoma, renal cell, hepatocellular, or head and neck squamous cell carcinoma were enrolled in the trial. Before TCR sequencing, CD4+ T cells and CD8+ T cells were sorted from peripheral blood as separate populations.

As concerns this clone: The antigen it recognizes is unknown. The input lacks base qualities; no much larger clone sits a single base away.

The sample consisted of CD4+ or CD8+ T cells sorted from blood, taken in a trial of the OX40 agonist ivuxolimab. The source of this sequence is an adult with an advanced solid tumor such as melanoma, head and neck, liver or kidney cancer. The chain joins TRBV18 to TRBJ2-3; perhaps TRBD2 is the D gene, with 5 bases matching. The encoded CDR3 is CASSPYRGSDTQYF. The DNA reads TGTGCCAGCTCACCATATCGAGGGTCGGATACGCAGTATTTT.